The 2 T cell receptor beta chains presented below share a single source sample, sequenced in a study of blood T cells in healthy people across ages. Then a second PCR, running about 6 to 12 cycles, was carried out with a sample-barcoded 5' primer and a J-beta primer mix. In TCRdb, the 5' RACE reads were re-called with MiXCR into one record per CDR3 protein. The data contain 650,000 to 700,000 distinct CDR3 sequences, under 65% of them singletons. The sequenced material came from blood. The receptors stem from a woman aged 80 or older in good health.

The chain uses TRBV5-1 and TRBJ2-3; D not certain. Between the trimmed V and J ends, which lost 5 bases and 4 bases, there was a span of 14 bases. Germline loops: CDR1 SGHRS, CDR2 YFSETQ. The CDR3 sequence is 14 residues long. The CDR3 DNA follows: TGCGCCAGCAGGTTAGGAACAGATTCAGATACGCAGTATTTT. It specifies CASRLGTDSDTQYF.

The chain carries TRBV4-1 and TRBJ2-6; 7 positions agree with TRBD1. This CDR3 has 17 residues. The germline V gene has CDR1 MGHRA and CDR2 YSYEKL. Trimming cost V 3 bases and J 1 base; bases outside gene matches: 6. CDR3 sequence (DNA): TGCGCCAGCAGCCACCCAGGGGGAGTATCTGGGGCCAACGTCCTGACTTTC. Protein sequence: CASSHPGGVSGANVLTF.